This is a list of T cell receptor beta chains from one sample in a study of low-dose radiotherapy and immunotherapy resistance in tumors. TCRdb passed the reads through MiXCR, listing each CDR3 protein once. The table has about 52,000 distinct CDR3 sequences, around 34% seen once. The sample was PBMCs, taken after low-dose radiotherapy plus immunotherapy. All receptors derive from a male donor with rectosigmoid adenocarcinoma. Each CDR3 is given without its conserved first and last residue.

TRBV6-2/TRBV6-3 | ASKTGGRNQPQH
TRBV6-6 | ANSPTQGSSYEQY
TRBV5-1 | ASSDGPDYGYT
TRBV6-2/TRBV6-3 | ASSYRGTSTDTQY
TRBV27 | ASYKVGLGTDTQY
TRBV12-3/TRBV12-4 | ASRGTVMGPQH
TRBV27 | ASSWGGRGTYEQY
TRBV28 | ASRRPGANVLT
TRBV6-5 | ASSYLRTSGPLGELF
TRBV7-2 | ASSSGTRSHEQY
TRBV28 | ASSSPGQGNDNEQF
TRBV12-3/TRBV12-4 | ASRLHKLGQGNTGELF
TRBV9 | ASSVGQGWDQPQH
TRBV28 | ASMGAGGTDTQY
TRBV12-3/TRBV12-4 | ASSVQGYGYT
TRBV3-1 | ASSREGLVPTGELF
TRBV28 | ASSPGQGPYSNQPQH
TRBV12-3/TRBV12-4 | ASLGRGTTEAF
TRBV9 | ASSVASEQF
TRBV5-1 | ASSYGQGSSYNEQF
TRBV4-3 | ASAAEAGGFTDTQY
TRBV28 | ASLRGTGYEQY
TRBV5-4 | ASKQELAYNEQF
TRBV6-6 | ASRQGLAGNGEQY
TRBV6-2/TRBV6-3 | AISRGTDNYNEQF
TRBV20-1 | SAMDRGTGANVLT
TRBV5-4 | ASSLDGGLEQY
TRBV7-3 | ASSRGGNSGANVLT
TRBV9 | ASSVAPEDSGYEQY
TRBV6-2/TRBV6-3 | ASSGPEVGGISDTQY